The present entry profiles one T cell receptor (beta chain) with its context. This CDR3 spans 15 amino acids. Germline values: CDR1 SGHDT, CDR2 YYEEEE. V lost 4 bases, J lost 1 base, and 5 bases stayed unmatched. This sample was included in a study of pediatric ulcerative colitis. Sequencing was at survey level. The assay was immunoSEQ multiplex PCR, and TCRdb's table has in-frame clones only and misses some. Among thousands of clones, approximately 90% were seen once, and the ten largest hold more than 2%. Sequenced material: blood. The origin of this receptor is a boy aged 5 to 17 with mild ulcerative colitis. This chain joins TRBV5-6 and TRBJ1-1; TRBD1 matches at 9 bases. The DNA of the CDR3 is TGTGCCAGCAGCGACCGGGACAGGGCGAACACTGAAGCTTTCTTT. Translated: CASSDRDRANTEAFF.